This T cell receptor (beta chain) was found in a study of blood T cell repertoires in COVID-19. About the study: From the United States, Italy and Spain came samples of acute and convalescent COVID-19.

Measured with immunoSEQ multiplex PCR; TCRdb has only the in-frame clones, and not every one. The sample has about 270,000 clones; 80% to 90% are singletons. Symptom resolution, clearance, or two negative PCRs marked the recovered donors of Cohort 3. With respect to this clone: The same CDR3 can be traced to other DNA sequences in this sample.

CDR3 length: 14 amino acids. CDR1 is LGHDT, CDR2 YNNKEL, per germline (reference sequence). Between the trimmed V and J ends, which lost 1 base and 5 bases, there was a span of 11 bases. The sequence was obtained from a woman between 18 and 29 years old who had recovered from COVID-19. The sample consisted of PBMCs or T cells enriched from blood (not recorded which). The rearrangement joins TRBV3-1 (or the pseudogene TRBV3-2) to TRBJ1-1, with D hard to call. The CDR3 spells CASSQVGGETEAFF. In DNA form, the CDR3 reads TGTGCCAGCAGCCAAGTGGGAGGAGAGACTGAAGCTTTCTTT.